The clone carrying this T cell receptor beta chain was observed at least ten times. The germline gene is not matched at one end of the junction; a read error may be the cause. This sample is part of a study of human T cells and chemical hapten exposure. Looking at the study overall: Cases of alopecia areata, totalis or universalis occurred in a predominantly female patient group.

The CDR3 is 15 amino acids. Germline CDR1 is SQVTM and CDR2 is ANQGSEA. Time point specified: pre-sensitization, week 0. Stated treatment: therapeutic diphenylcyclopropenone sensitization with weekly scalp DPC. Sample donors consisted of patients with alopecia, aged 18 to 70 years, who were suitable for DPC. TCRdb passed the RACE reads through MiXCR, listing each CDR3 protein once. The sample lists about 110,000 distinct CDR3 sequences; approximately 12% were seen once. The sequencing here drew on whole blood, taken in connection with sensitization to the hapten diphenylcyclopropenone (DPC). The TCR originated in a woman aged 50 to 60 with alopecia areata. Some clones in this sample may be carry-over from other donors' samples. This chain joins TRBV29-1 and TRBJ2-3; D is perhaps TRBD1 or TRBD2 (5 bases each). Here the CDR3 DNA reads TGCAGCGTGGAAGGGACCGCGCGGAGCACAGATACGCAGTATTTT. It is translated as CSVEGTARSTDTQYF.